One and the same sample provided the 23 T cell receptor beta chains below, sequenced in a study of blood T cell repertoires in COVID-19. The repertoire was sequenced with immunoSEQ multiplex PCR; TCRdb's copy has only in-frame clones and lacks some. This sample yields about 220,000 clones, of which less than 90% are seen a single time; about 2% belongs to the top ten. The sample consisted of peripheral blood. Receptors originate from a man aged 35 to 55 with active or convalescent COVID-19.

The chain carries TRBV28 and TRBJ2-5, with 7 positions matching TRBD1. V dropped 5 bases and J dropped 4; count of bases not matched to a gene: 10. This CDR3 spans 15 amino acids. Germline V lookup: CDR1 MDHEN, CDR2 SYDVKM. CDR3 in DNA: TGTGCCAGCAGTCTCACAGGGGTGGACGGAGAGACCCAGTACTTC. It specifies CASSLTGVDGETQYF.

The chain links TRBV27 to TRBJ2-1; tentatively, D is TRBD2 (6 bases). This CDR3 region has 14 residues. V was clipped by 5 bases and J by 4 bases, with 12 bases between them. The germline gives CDR1 MNHEY, CDR2 SMNVEV (reference sequence). In DNA form, the CDR3 reads TGTGCCAGCAGTGCAAACGGGAGATACAATGAGCAGTTCTTC. This codes for CASSANGRYNEQFF.

This clone was found once. This chain links TRBV11-2 with TRBJ2-1; the match to TRBD1 covers 11 bases. Germline assignment: CDR1 SGHAT and CDR2 FQNNGV. The CDR3 length is 17 residues. The V gene end was trimmed by 3 bases and the J gene end by 4 bases; junction bases not matched to a gene: 8. The CDR3 loop reads CASSLTTGTGGYNEQFF. CDR3 nucleotide sequence: TGTGCCAGCAGCTTGACGACCGGGACAGGGGGTTACAATGAGCAGTTCTTC.

The chain recombines TRBV28 with TRBJ2-5, with a tentative D call TRBD1 (6 bases). The CDR3 runs to 14 residues. Germline lookup yields CDR1 MDHEN and CDR2 SYDVKM. The V end was cut by 1 base, the J end by 4 bases, with 10 bases between. CDR3 protein: CASSLSPGVETQYF. The CDR3 DNA follows: TGTGCCAGCAGTTTATCGCCAGGGGTAGAGACCCAGTACTTC.

The genes are TRBV7-9 and TRBJ1-1, with TRBD1 as a possible D gene (6 bases). Germline V gene data show CDR1 as SEHNR and CDR2 as FQNEAQ (reference sequence). V dropped 5 bases and J dropped 3 bases, with 16 bases sitting between them. The CDR3 sequence is 15 residues long. CDR3 DNA sequence: TGTGCCAGCAGCCCCCCGGGGAGGGGGGACACTGAAGCTTTCTTT. Protein: CASSPPGRGDTEAFF.

This clone was seen just once. The chain recombines TRBV19 with TRBJ1-5, with D unresolved. V lost 7 bases to trimming and J lost 7 bases, with 20 bases between them. CDR1 and CDR2 from the germline V gene are LNHDA and SQIVND (reference sequence). This CDR3 has 15 amino acids. The CDR3 here is CASTPTAGSGQPQHF. The CDR3 bases are TGTGCCAGTACCCCGACCGCGGGGTCAGGCCAGCCCCAGCATTTT.

This rearrangement joins TRBV6-5 to TRBJ1-2; the D is unclear. Germline V lookup: CDR1 MNHEY, CDR2 SVGAGI. V shed 6 bases and J shed 4 bases, with 18 bases lying between them. CDR3 length: 15 residues. The CDR3 spells CASRMEQQTLYGYTF. CDR3 DNA: TGTGCCAGCAGAATGGAACAGCAAACCCTCTATGGCTACACCTTC.

The DNA of the CDR3 is TGTGCCAGCAGCTTGGTTTCCGGACAGCACACTGAAGCTTTCTTT. This encodes CASSLVSGQHTEAFF. The genes are TRBV5-6 and TRBJ1-1, with D possibly being TRBD1 (6 bases). The V end was cut by 0 bases, the J end by 3 bases, with 12 bases between. CDR3 size: 15 residues. CDR1 and CDR2 from the germline V gene are SGHDT and YYEEEE.

A single count supports this clone. The chain joins TRBV19 to TRBJ2-2; D gene uncertain. V was trimmed by 11 bases and J by 1 base, leaving 14 bases between them. The CDR3 has 14 residues. Per the germline V gene, CDR1 is LNHDA and CDR2 is SQIVND (reference sequence). The CDR3 DNA sequence: TGTGCCTCCGCCGAGTTGTTGAACACCGGGGAGCTGTTTTTT. Protein sequence: CASAELLNTGELFF. The entire variable domain, with the rest obtained from reference TRBV19 and TRBJ2-2, is as follows: DGGITQSPKYLFRKEGQNVTLSCEQNLNHDAMYWYRQDPGQGLRLIYYSQIVNDFQKGDIAEGYSVSREKKESFPLTVTSAQKNPTAFYLCASAELLNTGELFFGEGSRLTVL.

This clone was detected only once. The rearrangement joins TRBV19 to TRBJ2-1; 9 bases match TRBD2. V trimming: 3 bases; J trimming: 2 bases; junction bases outside the gene matches: 2. CDR1 and CDR2 (germline): LNHDA, SQIVND (reference sequence). The CDR3 is made up of 15 amino acids. The CDR3 DNA is TGTGCCAGTAGTATGGAGCGGGGGGCCTACAATGAGCAGTTCTTC. Translated, it gives CASSMERGAYNEQFF. Full variable domain (outside the CDR3, taken from reference TRBV19 and TRBJ2-1): DGGITQSPKYLFRKEGQNVTLSCEQNLNHDAMYWYRQDPGQGLRLIYYSQIVNDFQKGDIAEGYSVSREKKESFPLTVTSAQKNPTAFYLCASSMERGAYNEQFFGPGTRLTVL.

The rearrangement links TRBV4-1 to TRBJ2-7, with TRBD1 as a possible D gene (5 bases). Germline V gene lookup returns CDR1 MGHRA and CDR2 YSYEKL. This CDR3 is built from 14 residues. V was clipped by 1 base and J by 3 bases, with 10 bases between them. This CDR3 is CASSQARASYEQYF. CDR3 coding DNA: TGCGCCAGCAGCCAAGCCAGGGCCAGCTACGAGCAGTACTTC.

V usage is TRBV30 and J usage is TRBJ1-1, with D perhaps TRBD1 (5 bases). Germline V lookup: CDR1 GTSNPN, CDR2 SVGIG (reference sequence). The CDR3 totals 11 residues. Trimming pared 3 bases from V and 11 bases from J, leaving 13 bases between. The CDR3 DNA sequence: TGTGCCTGGAGAAAATGGGGCAATGCTTTCTTT. This sequence encodes CAWRKWGNAFF.

This clone was found once. The chain links TRBV11-3 to TRBJ2-7, with D perhaps matching TRBD2 (6 bases). The length of the CDR3 is 12 residues. CDR1 is SGHNT and CDR2 is YENEEA in the germline V gene. V was shortened by 5 bases and J by 6 bases, with 11 bases between the two germline ends. The CDR3 bases are TGTGCCAGCAGCCGCCTGGGGGGCGAGCAGTACTTC. Translation gives CASSRLGGEQYF.

V usage is TRBV14 and J usage is TRBJ2-3, with a possible D match to TRBD2 (5 bases). Germline V gene data show CDR1 as SGHDN and CDR2 as FVKESK. V lost 4 bases and J lost 4, with 12 bases in between. The CDR3 has 14 amino acids. CDR3 in amino acids: CASSPEGSPDTQYF. The CDR3 region has the DNA TGTGCCAGCAGCCCCGAGGGTAGCCCAGATACGCAGTATTTT.

The rearrangement links TRBV28 to TRBJ2-2; D remains ambiguous. This CDR3 is 14 amino acids long. V lost 5 bases to trimming and J lost 6 bases, with 13 bases between them. The germline V gene has CDR1 MDHEN and CDR2 SYDVKM. The CDR3 DNA reads as TGTGCCAGCAGTCCCTACGGGTTTCCCGGGGAGCTGTTTTTT. Translated, it gives CASSPYGFPGELFF.

The CDR3 here is CASSLTGGPRRSQHF. DNA of the CDR3: TGTGCCAGCAGTTTAACAGGGGGCCCACGTAGGTCCCAGCATTTT. This chain links TRBV27 with TRBJ1-5; 9 bases align to TRBD1. Per the germline V gene, CDR1 is MNHEY and CDR2 is SMNVEV (reference sequence). Germline trimming cut 2 bases from V and 11 bases from J; bases unmatched to any gene: 10. The CDR3 covers 15 residues.

The rearrangement joins TRBV12-3 or TRBV12-4 to TRBJ2-1; TRBD2 matches 10 bases. Trimming cost V 7 bases and J 7 bases; bases outside gene matches: 4. The CDR3 has 13 amino acids. CDR3 residues: CASISGGGNEQFF. The CDR3 nucleotides are TGTGCCAGCATAAGCGGGGGGGGAAATGAGCAGTTCTTC.

The chain couples TRBV28 to TRBJ2-1; 10 nucleotides line up with TRBD2. Germline trimming cut 1 base from V and 10 bases from J; bases unmatched to any gene: 10. The CDR3 length is 16 residues. The germline V gene has CDR1 MDHEN and CDR2 SYDVKM. CDR3 region: CASSLLEASGSHEQFF. The DNA of the CDR3 is TGTGCCAGCAGTTTATTGGAGGCTAGCGGGAGCCACGAGCAGTTCTTC.

The chain has TRBV9 and TRBJ1-5; D possibly corresponds to TRBD1 (6 bases). The CDR3 sequence is 16 residues long. Trimming took off 0 bases at V and 3 bases at J, with 13 bases between the two ends. The V gene's germline CDR1 is SGDLS and CDR2 YYNGEE. CDR3 in amino acids: CASSVGGHQDNQPQHF. The DNA of the CDR3 is TGTGCCAGCAGCGTAGGGGGACACCAAGACAATCAGCCCCAGCATTTT.

J is TRBJ2-7 and V is TRBV27; D gene ambiguous. This CDR3 spans 11 amino acids. With 4 bases removed from V and 7 bases from J, the gap between germline ends came to 8 bases. CDR1 and CDR2 from the germline V gene are MNHEY and SMNVEV (reference sequence). The CDR3 spells CASSSLGEQYF. Here the CDR3 DNA reads TGTGCCAGCAGTTCTCTAGGAGAGCAGTACTTC.

This clone was seen a few times. This chain joins TRBV10-1 and TRBJ2-1; 12 nucleotides agree with TRBD2. With V trimmed by 2 bases and J by 5 bases, 1 base remained unmatched. The germline CDR1 and CDR2 sequences are WNHNN and SYGVQD (reference sequence). The CDR3 consists of 15 residues. The CDR3 nucleotides are TGCGCCAGCAGTGAGCTAGCGGGGGGGAACAATGAGCAGTTCTTC. It is translated as CASSELAGGNNEQFF.

This clone was seen only once. The chain links TRBV10-1 to TRBJ2-1; D is ambiguous. The germline CDR1 and CDR2 sequences are WNHNN and SYGVQD (reference sequence). Trimming took 4 bases from V and 5 from J, leaving 6 bases between them. CDR3 length: 12 amino acids. The CDR3: CASSGQNNEQFF. Written as DNA, the CDR3 is TGCGCCAGCAGTGGGCAGAACAATGAGCAGTTCTTC.

The chain links TRBV2 to TRBJ1-1; D unresolved. This CDR3 region has 14 residues. CDR1 is SNHLY and CDR2 is FYNNEI in the germline V gene. V lost 6 bases to trimming and J lost 2 bases, with 13 bases between them. CDR3 DNA: TGTGCCAGCAGAGGAGGGCCCGAAAACACTGAAGCTTTCTTT. This encodes CASRGGPENTEAFF.